This T cell receptor (beta chain) was profiled in a study of blood T cell repertoires in COVID-19. As for the study in general: Researchers got acute and convalescent COVID-19 samples from the United States, Italy and Spain. T cells, B-cell-depleted T cells, or PBMCs provided the cDNA or gDNA that served as material.

The CDR3 sequence is 14 residues long. The V and J ends lost 4 bases and 6 bases, in that order; junction bases with no gene match: 5. CDR1 ENHRY and CDR2 SYGVKD come from the germline V gene. Seattle patient enrollment occurred during active infection, with longitudinal follow-up thereafter. Assay: immunoSEQ multiplex PCR; the TCRdb copy retains only in-frame clones and omits some. The table shows approximately 96,000 clones, with around nine tenths occurring only once. V gene TRBV10-3 combines with J gene TRBJ2-1; 8 bases match TRBD2. The clonotype originates from a human donor with COVID-19, enrolled during active disease. The donor label of this sample is uncertain. The specimen was peripheral blood. The CDR3 here is CAISAAGGFNEQFF. Here the CDR3 DNA reads TGTGCCATCAGTGCCGCGGGGGGTTTCAATGAGCAGTTCTTC.